Given below is one T cell receptor (beta chain) in context. The target antigen is unknown. CDR1 MNHNS and CDR2 SASEGT come from the germline V gene. Trimming took off 6 bases at V and 6 bases at J, with 8 bases between the two ends. The CDR3 is 11 residues long. PCR employed 60 Vbeta and 13 Jbeta primers. Profiling relied on immunoSEQ multiplex PCR, and the TCRdb table lists in-frame clones only, not all of them. This sample has fewer than 200,000 clones; about 83% occur once, and the top ten carry approximately 2.9%. This record belongs to a study of cytomegalovirus exposure and HLA in healthy donors. Study overall: An early data release held 75 million to 100 million unique TCRs from HLA-typed donors.

Study-level points and caveats: Follow-up analysis later connected one missense variant in DCLRE1C with trimming of TCR beta V- and J-genes.

Material: PBMCs. The receptor was isolated from a female donor in good health and CMV-seronegative. The chain uses TRBV6-1 and TRBJ1-1; D ambiguous. CDR3 protein: CASSRVAEAFF. The DNA of the CDR3 is TGTGCCAGCAGCCGGGTGGCTGAAGCTTTCTTT.